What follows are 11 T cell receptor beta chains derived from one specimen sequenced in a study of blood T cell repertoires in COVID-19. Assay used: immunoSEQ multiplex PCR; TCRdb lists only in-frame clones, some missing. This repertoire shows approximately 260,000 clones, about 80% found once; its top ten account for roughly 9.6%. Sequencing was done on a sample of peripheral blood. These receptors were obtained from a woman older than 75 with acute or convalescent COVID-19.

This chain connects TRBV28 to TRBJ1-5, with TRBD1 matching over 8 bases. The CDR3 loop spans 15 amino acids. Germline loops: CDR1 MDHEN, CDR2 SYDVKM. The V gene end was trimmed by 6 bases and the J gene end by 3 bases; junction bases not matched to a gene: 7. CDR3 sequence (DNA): TGTGCCAGCAGCCCGACAGGGGTCGTCAATCAGCCCCAGCATTTT. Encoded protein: CASSPTGVVNQPQHF. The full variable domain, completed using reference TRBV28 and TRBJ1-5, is DVKVTQSSRYLVKRTGEKVFLECVQDMDHENMFWYRQDPGLGLRLIYFSYDVKMKEKGDIPEGYSVSREKKERFSLILESASTNQTSMYLCASSPTGVVNQPQHFGDGTRLSIL.

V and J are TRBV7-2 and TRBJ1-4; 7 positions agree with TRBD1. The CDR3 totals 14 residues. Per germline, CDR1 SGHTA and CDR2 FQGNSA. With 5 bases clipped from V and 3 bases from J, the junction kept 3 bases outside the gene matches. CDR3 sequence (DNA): TGTGCCAGCAGCCCCGGGACAGCTAATGAAAAACTGTTTTTT. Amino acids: CASSPGTANEKLFF. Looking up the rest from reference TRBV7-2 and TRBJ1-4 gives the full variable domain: GAGVSQSPSNKVTEKGKDVELRCDPISGHTALYWYRQSLGQGLEFLIYFQGNSAPDKSGLPSDRFSAERTGGSVSTLTIQRTQQEDSAVYLCASSPGTANEKLFFGSGTQLSVL.

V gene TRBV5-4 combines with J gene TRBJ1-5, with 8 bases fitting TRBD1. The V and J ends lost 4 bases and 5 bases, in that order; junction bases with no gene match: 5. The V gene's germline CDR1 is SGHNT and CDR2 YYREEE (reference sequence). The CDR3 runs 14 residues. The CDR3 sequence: CASSPGQGHQPQHF. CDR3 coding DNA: TGTGCCAGCAGCCCCGGACAGGGCCATCAGCCCCAGCATTTT.

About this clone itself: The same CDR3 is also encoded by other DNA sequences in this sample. The CDR3 nucleotides are TGTGCCAGCAGTTCCGGTGGTCAGCCCCAGCATTTT. It translates to CASSSGGQPQHF. J is TRBJ1-5 and V is TRBV28; D is uncertain. Germline V lookup: CDR1 MDHEN, CDR2 SYDVKM. Trimming left V 4 bases short and J 6 bases short, with 7 bases between. This CDR3 comprises 12 residues.

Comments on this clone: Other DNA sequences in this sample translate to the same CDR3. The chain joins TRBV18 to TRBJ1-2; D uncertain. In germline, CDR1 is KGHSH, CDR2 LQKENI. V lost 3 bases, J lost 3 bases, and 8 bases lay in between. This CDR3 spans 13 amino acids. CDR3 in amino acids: CASSPLEDYGYTF. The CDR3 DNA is TGTGCCAGCTCACCGCTAGAGGACTATGGCTACACCTTC.

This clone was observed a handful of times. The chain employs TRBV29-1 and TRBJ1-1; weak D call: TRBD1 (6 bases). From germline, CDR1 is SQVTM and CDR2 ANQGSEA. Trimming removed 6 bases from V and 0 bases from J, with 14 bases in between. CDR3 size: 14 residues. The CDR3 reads CSVTGGAMNTEAFF. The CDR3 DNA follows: TGCAGCGTCACTGGGGGGGCGATGAACACTGAAGCTTTCTTT.

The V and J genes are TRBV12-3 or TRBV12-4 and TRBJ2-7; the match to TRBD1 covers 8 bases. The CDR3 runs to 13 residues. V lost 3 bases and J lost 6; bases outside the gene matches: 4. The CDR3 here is CASSLTGAAEQYF. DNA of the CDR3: TGTGCCAGCAGTTTGACAGGGGCGGCCGAGCAGTACTTC.

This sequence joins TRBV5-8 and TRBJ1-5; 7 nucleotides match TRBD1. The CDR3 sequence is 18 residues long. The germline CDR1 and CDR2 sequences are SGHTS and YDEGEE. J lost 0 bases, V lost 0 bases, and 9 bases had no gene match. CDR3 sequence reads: CASSLEPPTGFSNQPQHF. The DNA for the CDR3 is TGTGCCAGCAGCTTGGAGCCCCCGACAGGGTTTAGCAATCAGCCCCAGCATTTT. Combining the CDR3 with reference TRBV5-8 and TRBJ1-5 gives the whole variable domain EAGVTQSPTHLIKTRGQQATLRCSPISGHTSVYWYQQALGLGLQFLLWYDEGEERNRGNFPPRFSGRQFPNYSSELNVNALELEDSALYLCASSLEPPTGFSNQPQHFGDGTRLSIL.

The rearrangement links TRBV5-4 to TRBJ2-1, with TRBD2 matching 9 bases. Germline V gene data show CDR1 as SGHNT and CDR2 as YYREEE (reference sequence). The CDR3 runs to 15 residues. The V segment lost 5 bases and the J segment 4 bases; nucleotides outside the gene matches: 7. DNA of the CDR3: TGTGCCAGCAGTCCCCGCGGGGGGGCTTACAATGAGCAGTTCTTC. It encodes CASSPRGGAYNEQFF.

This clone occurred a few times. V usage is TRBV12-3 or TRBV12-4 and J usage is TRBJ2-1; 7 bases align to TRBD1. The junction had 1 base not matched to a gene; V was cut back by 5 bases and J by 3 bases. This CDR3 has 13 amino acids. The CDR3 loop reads CASSRDSYNEQFF. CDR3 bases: TGTGCCAGCAGTAGGGACAGCTACAATGAGCAGTTCTTC.

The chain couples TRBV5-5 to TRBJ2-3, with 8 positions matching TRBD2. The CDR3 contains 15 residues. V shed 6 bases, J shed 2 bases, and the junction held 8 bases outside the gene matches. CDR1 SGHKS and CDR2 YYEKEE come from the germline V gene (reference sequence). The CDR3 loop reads CASTTGGAYTDTQYF. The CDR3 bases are TGTGCCAGCACCACGGGAGGGGCCTACACAGATACGCAGTATTTT.